This entry lists 31 T cell receptor beta chains sequenced from one sample in a study of cytomegalovirus exposure and HLA in healthy donors. The PCR ran on 60 Vbeta and 13 Jbeta primers. The table came from immunoSEQ multiplex PCR; TCRdb's copy has only in-frame clones and leaves some out. The profile covers some 140,000 clones, with about 74% appearing a single time and approximately 0.9% taken by the ten largest. Specimen: PBMCs. The origin of the receptors is a woman aged 60-75 years in good health and CMV-seronegative.

The DNA of the CDR3 is TGTGCCAGTCTATCAGGTGGCGGGGGGGCCAAAAACATTCAGTACTTC. Protein sequence: CASLSGGGGAKNIQYF. The rearrangement joins TRBV19 to TRBJ2-4, with 8 nucleotides matching TRBD2. Germline V gene lookup returns CDR1 LNHDA and CDR2 SQIVND (reference sequence). The CDR3 totals 16 residues. Trimming cost V 8 bases and J 1 base; bases outside gene matches: 10.

The chain has TRBV6-5 and TRBJ1-5, with 8 bases that match TRBD1. Germline V gene sequence: CDR1 MNHEY, CDR2 SVGAGI. There are 14 residues in the CDR3. Trimming removed 2 bases from V and 6 bases from J; junction bases left unmatched: 3. CDR3 amino acids: CASSYTDRGQPQHF. CDR3 nucleotide sequence: TGTGCCAGCAGTTACACAGACAGGGGTCAGCCCCAGCATTTT.

The J gene is TRBJ1-2, the V gene TRBV6-1; 10 bases align to TRBD1. Germline-derived CDR1 and CDR2 are MNHNS and SASEGT. This CDR3 comprises 17 residues. The ends lost 2 bases at V and 8 bases at J; junction bases unmatched: 14. Written as DNA, the CDR3 is TGTGCCAGCAGTGAACCTTCGACAGGGGGCGCAAGGTGGGGCTACACCTTC. Translation gives CASSEPSTGGARWGYTF.

This chain connects TRBV5-1 to TRBJ1-6, with D perhaps matching TRBD1 (6 bases). The CDR3 is 17 residues long. Germline CDR1 and CDR2: SGHRS and YFSETQ. Trimming took 0 bases from V and 7 from J, leaving 17 bases between them. Here the CDR3 DNA reads TGCGCCAGCAGCTTGGCCTCGGGGGGGGCAGAGAATTCACCCCTCCACTTT. Its protein product is CASSLASGGAENSPLHF.

The V gene is TRBV2, the J gene TRBJ2-2; no firm D call. The CDR3 covers 15 residues. The germline V gene has CDR1 SNHLY and CDR2 FYNNEI. V gave up 4 bases and J gave up 3 bases, with 12 bases separating them. CDR3 region: CASSVLPGYTGELFF. In DNA, the CDR3 is TGTGCCAGCAGTGTGTTGCCGGGTTACACCGGGGAGCTGTTTTTT.

The gene calls are TRBV6-5 and TRBJ2-1; TRBD2 matches at 7 bases. The CDR3 loop spans 15 amino acids. The J segment lost 0 bases and the V segment lost 7 bases, leaving 6 bases of the junction unmatched. Germline V CDR1 and CDR2: MNHEY, SVGAGI. The CDR3 DNA sequence: TGTGCCAGCAAATCTAGCGGAAGCTCCTACAATGAGCAGTTCTTC. It is translated as CASKSSGSSYNEQFF.

The rearrangement links TRBV5-4 to TRBJ1-5; 7 bases align to TRBD1. The J segment lost 7 bases and the V segment lost 4 bases, leaving 14 bases of the junction unmatched. Germline CDR1 reads SGHNT; CDR2 reads YYREEE (reference sequence). CDR3 length: 16 amino acids. CDR3 protein: CASSRGGTERGQPQHF. The DNA for the CDR3 is TGTGCCAGCAGCCGGGGGGGGACAGAGAGAGGCCAGCCCCAGCATTTT.

The chain recombines TRBV7-6 with TRBJ2-2; 9 bases align to TRBD1. The CDR3 runs 18 residues. The ends lost 2 bases at V and 7 bases at J; junction bases unmatched: 14. Germline V gene data show CDR1 as SGHVS and CDR2 as FNYEAQ. In nucleotides, the CDR3 is TGTGCCAGCAGCTTACCCCGGGCCCGGGACAGGGCTGGCGGGGAGCTGTTTTTT. Protein product: CASSLPRARDRAGGELFF.

The chain employs TRBV7-2 and TRBJ1-1; a possible D gene is TRBD1 (5 bases). The CDR3 is made up of 14 amino acids. The V and J ends lost 1 base and 5 bases respectively, with 11 bases between them. Germline V gene sequence: CDR1 SGHTA, CDR2 FQGNSA. The CDR3 coding sequence is TGTGCCAGCAGCTTAGGGGGCGCTAAGACTGAAGCTTTCTTT. This sequence encodes CASSLGGAKTEAFF.

This clone occurred a few times. The DNA of the CDR3 is TGTGCCAGCAGCCTTTCAGGGGGGACTGGTGAAAAACTGTTTTTT. As protein: CASSLSGGTGEKLFF. The gene calls are TRBV2 and TRBJ1-4, with TRBD1 identical over 7 bases. The trim removed 6 bases at V and 7 bases at J, leaving 11 bases unmatched. The CDR3 runs 15 residues. Germline CDR1 SNHLY, CDR2 FYNNEI.

CDR3 DNA sequence: TGTGCCAGCAGTCTCATGGACAGGGTAGGGACTGAAGCTTTCTTT. Amino acid sequence: CASSLMDRVGTEAFF. This rearrangement joins TRBV27 to TRBJ1-1; 8 bases align to TRBD1. The trim removed 5 bases at V and 5 bases at J, leaving 10 bases unmatched. The CDR3 is 15 amino acids. CDR1 MNHEY and CDR2 SMNVEV come from the germline V gene (reference sequence).

This chain joins TRBV6-5 and TRBJ1-4, with D unclear. The CDR3 is 15 residues long. Germline loops: CDR1 MNHEY, CDR2 SVGAGI. Trimming removed 1 base at V and 3 bases at J, with 9 bases between. In nucleotides, the CDR3 is TGTGCCAGCAGTTACTTTAGTCGGGCTAATGAAAAACTGTTTTTT. It is translated as CASSYFSRANEKLFF.

J is TRBJ2-2 and V is TRBV10-3; TRBD1 might be the D (5 bases). Germline V gene lookup returns CDR1 ENHRY and CDR2 SYGVKD. CDR3 length equals 19 residues. V dropped 0 bases and J dropped 1 base, with 18 bases sitting between them. CDR3 sequence reads: CAISESWGEGLLNTGELFF. In nucleotides, the CDR3 is TGTGCCATCAGTGAGTCATGGGGCGAAGGGCTATTGAACACCGGGGAGCTGTTTTTT.

This clone was counted a single time. The J gene is TRBJ1-5, the V gene TRBV7-8; 7 nucleotides line up with TRBD1. The germline V gene encodes CDR1 SGHVS and CDR2 FQNEAQ. The CDR3 runs to 15 residues. The V gene end was trimmed by 5 bases and the J gene end by 2 bases; junction bases not matched to a gene: 6. CDR3 in amino acids: CASSPRQGGNQPQHF. Written as DNA, the CDR3 is TGTGCCAGCAGCCCACGACAGGGAGGCAATCAGCCCCAGCATTTT.

The V gene is TRBV21-1, the J gene TRBJ2-7; the D call in the table, TRBD2, was not verified against the DNA. TRBV21-1 is termed a pseudogene. The CDR3 has 19 amino acids. The CDR3 is CASSKFTGGDPAPLYEQYF. CDR3 nucleotides: TGTGCCAGCAGCAAATTCACCGGGGGGGACCCCGCCCCCTTGTACGAGCAGTACTTC.

The genes are TRBV28 and TRBJ2-5, with 16 bases aligning to TRBD2. V dropped 6 bases and J dropped 5; count of bases not matched to a gene: 6. This CDR3 is 16 amino acids long. In germline, CDR1 is MDHEN, CDR2 SYDVKM. The CDR3 spells CASRGTSGRDRETQYF. The CDR3, as DNA: TGTGCCAGCAGGGGGACTAGCGGGAGGGATAGGGAGACCCAGTACTTC.

The chain uses TRBV5-4 and TRBJ2-3; a weak D match, TRBD1 (5 bases). In germline, CDR1 is SGHNT, CDR2 YYREEE (reference sequence). The CDR3 loop spans 14 amino acids. Trimming shortened V by 5 bases and J by 3 bases, and 13 bases separated the two germline ends. The CDR3 protein is CASSYRLGTDTQYF. The CDR3 DNA is TGTGCCAGCAGTTACAGGTTAGGTACAGATACGCAGTATTTT.

The rearrangement uses TRBV28 and TRBJ1-5; the match to TRBD1 covers 9 bases. The germline V gene encodes CDR1 MDHEN and CDR2 SYDVKM. V gave up 4 bases and J gave up 5 bases; unmatched junction bases: 6. CDR3 size: 15 residues. CDR3: CASSSWGQGYQPQHF. The CDR3 coding sequence is TGTGCCAGCAGTTCGTGGGGACAGGGATATCAGCCCCAGCATTTT. The full variable domain, its missing parts supplied by reference TRBV28 and TRBJ1-5, is DVKVTQSSRYLVKRTGEKVFLECVQDMDHENMFWYRQDPGLGLRLIYFSYDVKMKEKGDIPEGYSVSREKKERFSLILESASTNQTSMYLCASSSWGQGYQPQHFGDGTRLSIL.

The chain carries TRBV7-6 and TRBJ2-1; the D is unclear. The CDR3 is 14 amino acids. V was shortened by 2 bases and J by 10 bases, with 15 bases between the two germline ends. CDR1 and CDR2 from the germline V gene are SGHVS and FNYEAQ. The CDR3 region has the DNA TGTGCCAGCAGCTTATTGTACCAGCGTGGGGAGCAGTTCTTC. Translating gives CASSLLYQRGEQFF.

The rearrangement uses TRBV28 and TRBJ1-1, with a weak D call TRBD1 (6 bases). V was pared by 6 bases and J by 5 bases, with 19 bases between. Germline V gives CDR1 MDHEN, CDR2 SYDVKM. The length of the CDR3 is 15 residues. CDR3 DNA sequence: TGTGCCAGCAGGCACACAGGGATTTTGGAAACTGAAGCTTTCTTT. Its protein product is CASRHTGILETEAFF.

The gene calls are TRBV19 and TRBJ2-1; D is perhaps TRBD1 (5 bases). V was cut by 1 base and J by 10 bases, with 8 bases left in between. The CDR3 consists of 12 residues. CDR1 and CDR2 from the germline V gene are LNHDA and SQIVND (reference sequence). The CDR3 loop is CASSIGRTEQFF. CDR3 in DNA: TGTGCCAGTAGTATAGGCCGGACAGAGCAGTTCTTC.

The rearrangement joins TRBV18 to TRBJ1-6; 9 bases agree with TRBD1. V dropped 2 bases and J dropped 5; count of bases not matched to a gene: 1. Germline V CDR1 and CDR2: KGHSH, LQKENI. This CDR3 has 15 residues. CDR3 bases: TGTGCCAGCTCACCAAGACAGGGGGATAATTCACCCCTCCACTTT. Protein product: CASSPRQGDNSPLHF.

V gene TRBV27 combines with J gene TRBJ1-5; D is ambiguous. Trimming removed 1 base from V and 8 bases from J, with 9 bases in between. The length of the CDR3 is 13 residues. Germline V gene lookup returns CDR1 MNHEY and CDR2 SMNVEV (reference sequence). DNA for the CDR3: TGTGCCAGCAGTTTATTTGCGCTGGAGCCCCAGCATTTT. Amino acid sequence: CASSLFALEPQHF.

This chain uses TRBV2 with TRBJ2-7; unclear D gene. Per germline, CDR1 SNHLY and CDR2 FYNNEI. V was cut by 7 bases and J by 0 bases, with 13 bases left in between. CDR3 size: 14 residues. The CDR3 protein is CASKFRQNSYEQYF. The CDR3 coding sequence is TGTGCCAGCAAGTTCAGGCAAAACTCCTACGAGCAGTACTTC.

The rearrangement links TRBV27 to TRBJ2-5; D is perhaps TRBD1 (6 bases). The CDR3 is made up of 16 amino acids. V dropped 2 bases and J dropped 1 base, with 14 bases sitting between them. The V gene's germline CDR1 is MNHEY and CDR2 SMNVEV (reference sequence). CDR3 region: CASSLAGTPGQETQYF. The CDR3 DNA reads as TGTGCCAGCAGTTTAGCAGGGACACCGGGCCAAGAGACCCAGTACTTC.

This sequence joins TRBV4-1 and TRBJ1-5; D is unclear. V was pared by 1 base and J by 6 bases, with 7 bases between. This CDR3 is 13 amino acids long. Per the germline V gene, CDR1 is MGHRA and CDR2 is YSYEKL. The CDR3 DNA is TGCGCCAGCAGCCAAGTCGTTTTTCAGCCCCAGCATTTT. Its protein product is CASSQVVFQPQHF.

In this sample, this clone turned up once. The chain carries TRBV29-1 and TRBJ2-5, with TRBD1 matching over 7 bases. J gave up 4 bases and V 6 bases, and 8 bases lay outside the gene matches. CDR3 length: 13 amino acids. CDR1 is SQVTM and CDR2 is ANQGSEA in the germline V gene. CDR3 DNA sequence: TGCAGCGTAGTCACAGGGGCCGGAGAGACCCAGTACTTC. Its protein is CSVVTGAGETQYF. Supplemented by reference TRBV29-1 and TRBJ2-5, the full variable domain reads SAVISQKPSRDICQRGTSLTIQCQVDSQVTMMFWYRQQPGQSLTLIATANQGSEATYESGFVIDKFPISRPNLTFSTLTVSNMSPEDSSIYLCSVVTGAGETQYFGPGTRLLVL.

This clone came up a few times. This chain uses TRBV5-1 with TRBJ2-1, with 7 bases identical to TRBD1. The CDR3 has 14 amino acids. From germline, CDR1 is SGHRS and CDR2 YFSETQ. Unmatched junction bases numbered 9, after V lost 7 bases and J lost 5 bases. The CDR3 nucleotides read TGCGCCAGCGGGAACAGGGGTAGGAACAATGAGCAGTTCTTC. Amino acids: CASGNRGRNNEQFF.

The chain uses TRBV30 and TRBJ1-4; D might be TRBD1 (6 bases). Germline values: CDR1 GTSNPN, CDR2 SVGIG (reference sequence). This CDR3 is 13 amino acids long. V was pared by 2 bases and J by 8 bases, with 12 bases between. The CDR3 loop reads CAWSLGAREKLFF. DNA for the CDR3: TGTGCCTGGAGTCTGGGGGCGAGGGAAAAACTGTTTTTT.

The chain employs TRBV5-1 and TRBJ1-1; D ambiguous. Germline V gene lookup returns CDR1 SGHRS and CDR2 YFSETQ. The V end was cut by 5 bases, the J end by 2 bases, with 10 bases between. This CDR3 region has 13 residues. The CDR3 protein is CASSFQENTEAFF. Here the CDR3 DNA reads TGCGCCAGCAGTTTTCAGGAAAACACTGAAGCTTTCTTT.

V gene TRBV7-7 combines with J gene TRBJ2-2; possibly TRBD1 for D (5 bases). The CDR3 contains 14 residues. The V and J ends lost 3 bases and 1 base respectively, with 6 bases between them. CDR1 and CDR2 (germline): SSHAT, FNYEAQ (reference sequence). The DNA for the CDR3 is TGTGCCAGCAGCTTCGGACAGAACACCGGGGAGCTGTTTTTT. The encoded protein is CASSFGQNTGELFF.